One and the same sample provided the 7 T cell receptor beta chains below, sequenced in a study of shared clonotypes between healthy human individuals. Generated by immunoSEQ multiplex PCR, the TCRdb table keeps only in-frame clones and is missing some. The sample has under 750,000 clones, just under 75% seen once; the top ten hold about 1.7%. Material: memory CD4+ T cells sorted from blood. Subset here: CD45RA-negative fraction. The receptor source for this set is a woman in her twenties or thirties in good health.

This clone was detected only a few times. The rearrangement joins TRBV2 to TRBJ2-3; 9 bases match TRBD2. CDR3 length: 14 amino acids. Germline V CDR1 and CDR2: SNHLY, FYNNEI. The junction had 3 bases not matched to a gene; V was cut back by 3 bases and J by 5 bases. The CDR3 DNA follows: TGTGCCAGCAGTGACCTAGCGGGACAAGATACGCAGTATTTT. It translates to CASSDLAGQDTQYF.

This clone was seen only a few times. The rearrangement uses TRBV28 and TRBJ2-7; 9 bases map to TRBD2. After removal of 2 bases from V and 5 bases from J, the junction contained 16 bases not matched to a gene. This CDR3 has 18 amino acids. CDR1 is MDHEN and CDR2 is SYDVKM in the germline V gene. CDR3 residues: CASSLTGLARGQGNEQYF. In DNA, the CDR3 is TGTGCCAGCAGTTTAACCGGACTAGCGCGAGGGCAAGGAAACGAGCAGTACTTC.

The rearrangement uses TRBV2 and TRBJ2-1; D possibly uses TRBD1 or TRBD2 (6 bases each). CDR3 size: 14 residues. CDR1 SNHLY and CDR2 FYNNEI come from the germline V gene. V lost 11 bases to trimming and J lost 3 bases, with 17 bases between them. The CDR3 protein is CAGGKGVGYNEQFF. CDR3 DNA sequence: TGTGCCGGAGGGAAGGGGGTGGGCTACAATGAGCAGTTCTTC.

The genes are TRBV4-2 and TRBJ2-7, with 9 bases aligning to TRBD2. J lost 4 bases, V lost 1 base, and 8 bases had no gene match. The germline V gene has CDR1 LGHNA and CDR2 YNFKEQ. The length of the CDR3 is 16 residues. This chain's CDR3 is CASSQVAWREGYEQYF. In nucleotides, the CDR3 is TGTGCCAGCAGCCAAGTCGCGTGGCGGGAGGGGTACGAGCAGTACTTC.

The chain is built from TRBV29-1 and TRBJ1-3, with D unclear. This CDR3 has 13 amino acids. V was clipped by 7 bases and J by 4 bases, with 14 bases between them. Germline CDR1 reads SQVTM; CDR2 reads ANQGSEA. CDR3 sequence reads: CSAADWKGNTIYF. The CDR3 DNA sequence: TGCAGCGCCGCCGACTGGAAAGGAAACACCATATATTTT.

The chain employs TRBV2 and TRBJ2-5, with 9 bases identical to TRBD2. Trimming at V came to 3 bases and at J to 0 bases, leaving 2 bases not matched to a gene. The CDR3 runs to 15 residues. CDR1 is SNHLY, CDR2 FYNNEI, per germline. Written as DNA, the CDR3 is TGTGCCAGCAGTGATGCTAGCGGGAACCAAGAGACCCAGTACTTC. Amino acids: CASSDASGNQETQYF.

The rearrangement joins TRBV28 to TRBJ2-1; D possibly uses TRBD1 or TRBD2 (5 bases each). Germline CDR1 reads MDHEN; CDR2 reads SYDVKM. The CDR3 extends over 20 amino acids. V was pared by 4 bases and J by 4 bases, with 29 bases between. The CDR3 sequence: CASSSNHRWGIGPIYNEQFF. CDR3 coding DNA: TGTGCCAGCAGTTCTAACCATAGATGGGGGATTGGGCCAATTTACAATGAGCAGTTCTTC.